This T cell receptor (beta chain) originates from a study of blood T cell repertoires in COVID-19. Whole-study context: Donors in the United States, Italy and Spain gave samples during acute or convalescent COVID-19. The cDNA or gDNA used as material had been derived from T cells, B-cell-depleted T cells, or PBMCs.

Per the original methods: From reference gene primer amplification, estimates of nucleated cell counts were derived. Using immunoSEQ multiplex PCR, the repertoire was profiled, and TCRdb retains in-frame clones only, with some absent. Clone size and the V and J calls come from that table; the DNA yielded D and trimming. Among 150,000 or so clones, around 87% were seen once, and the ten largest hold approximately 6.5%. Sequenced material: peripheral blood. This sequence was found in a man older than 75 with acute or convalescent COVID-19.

CDR3 sequence reads: CASSPPSGTGTNEQFF. Here the CDR3 DNA reads TGTGCCAGCAGCCCCCCTTCCGGGACAGGGACAAATGAGCAGTTCTTC. The chain recombines TRBV28 with TRBJ2-1; TRBD1 matches at 9 bases. CDR1 is MDHEN and CDR2 is SYDVKM in the germline V gene. Trimming took 6 bases from V and 7 from J; bases not matched to a gene: 13. The CDR3 is 16 amino acids.